This entry lists 22 T cell receptor beta chains sequenced from one sample in a study of shared clonotypes between healthy human individuals. The table came from immunoSEQ multiplex PCR; TCRdb's copy has only in-frame clones and leaves some out. The data hold approximately 810,000 clones, with 92% observed a single time. CD45RO negativity and positive selection for CCR7 defined naive CD8 cells, a population that excluded terminally differentiated effector memory CD45RA+ cells. Sample: naive CD8+ T cells sorted from blood. The source of these receptors is a man aged 30-40 years in good health.

This clone appeared a single time. The V gene is TRBV6-1, the J gene TRBJ2-7; unclear D gene. The CDR3 consists of 14 residues. Deletions cut 4 bases from V and 3 bases from J, with 13 bases between. Germline V gene data show CDR1 as MNHNS and CDR2 as SASEGT. Written as DNA, the CDR3 is TGTGCCAGCAGTGTAAGGTCAGATCTCTACGAGCAGTACTTC. This codes for CASSVRSDLYEQYF.

CDR3 DNA: TGTGCCAGCAGCTCCTACCGACCGGGACAGGGTACGACCGGGGAGCTGTTTTTT. It is translated as CASSSYRPGQGTTGELFF. The chain employs TRBV11-2 and TRBJ2-2; 9 positions match TRBD1. The J segment lost 5 bases and the V segment lost 4 bases, leaving 14 bases of the junction unmatched. Germline V gene data show CDR1 as SGHAT and CDR2 as FQNNGV. CDR3 length: 18 residues.

The chain couples TRBV2 to TRBJ1-2; D is unclear. CDR1 and CDR2 (germline): SNHLY, FYNNEI. Deletions cut 8 bases from V and 3 bases from J, with 19 bases between. The CDR3 is 15 residues long. CDR3 in DNA: TGTGCCAGCGAATTTAAACTCGGGATTCACTATGGCTACACCTTC. As protein: CASEFKLGIHYGYTF.

Only one count was recorded for this clone. The chain carries TRBV19 and TRBJ2-3; D tentatively reads TRBD1 or TRBD2 (5 bases each). CDR1 and CDR2 (germline): LNHDA, SQIVND (reference sequence). Trimming pared 3 bases from V and 6 bases from J, leaving 13 bases between. CDR3 length: 14 residues. In nucleotides, the CDR3 is TGTGCCAGTAGTATCCTGACCGGGGCCGATACGCAGTATTTT. Translation: CASSILTGADTQYF.

The CDR3 loop reads CASSLAAGASANEKLFF. The CDR3 DNA reads TGTGCCAGCAGCTTAGCAGCCGGGGCCTCAGCTAATGAAAAACTGTTTTTT. The chain links TRBV7-9 to TRBJ1-4; a possible D gene is TRBD1 (5 bases). Looked up from germline, CDR1 is SEHNR and CDR2 is FQNEAQ (reference sequence). Between the trimmed V and J ends, which lost 0 bases and 3 bases, there was a span of 14 bases. This CDR3 region has 17 residues.

The CDR3 DNA follows: TGTGCCAGCAGCAAAGGAGACGGGCAGGGATCCTCCTACGAGCAGTACTTC. Its protein is CASSKGDGQGSSYEQYF. V is TRBV21-1 and J is TRBJ2-7; the table's D call TRBD1 went unverified against the DNA. TRBV21-1 is tagged as a pseudogene. The CDR3 length is 17 residues.

The V gene is TRBV29-1, the J gene TRBJ2-7; D ambiguous. Germline V gene lookup returns CDR1 SQVTM and CDR2 ANQGSEA. V shed 2 bases and J shed 3 bases, with 8 bases lying between them. This CDR3 contains 12 residues. This CDR3 is CSVETINYEQYF. The CDR3 region has the DNA TGCAGCGTTGAAACTATCAACTACGAGCAGTACTTC.

The rearrangement uses TRBV7-9 and TRBJ1-1; D gene unclear. The ends were cut back, 5 bases at V and 7 bases at J, with 11 bases in the middle. Germline values: CDR1 SEHNR, CDR2 FQNEAQ (reference sequence). The CDR3 extends over 12 amino acids. The CDR3 protein is CASSIVHSEAFF. The CDR3 bases are TGTGCCAGCAGCATAGTGCATAGTGAAGCTTTCTTT. Together with reference TRBV7-9 and TRBJ1-1, the CDR3 gives the full variable domain: DTGVSQNPRHKITKRGQNVTFRCDPISEHNRLYWYRQTLGQGPEFLTYFQNEAQLEKSRLLSDRFSAERPKGSFSTLEIQRTEQGDSAMYLCASSIVHSEAFFGQGTRLTVV.

J is TRBJ2-7 and V is TRBV4-1; TRBD2 agrees at 7 bases. The ends lost 1 base at V and 9 bases at J; junction bases unmatched: 6. Per the germline V gene, CDR1 is MGHRA and CDR2 is YSYEKL. The CDR3 contains 13 residues. This chain's CDR3 is CASSQVAGRGQYF. The DNA of the CDR3 is TGCGCCAGCAGCCAAGTTGCTGGGAGGGGGCAGTACTTC.

This rearrangement joins TRBV5-5 to TRBJ2-1, with D possibly matching TRBD1 (5 bases). Germline CDR1 and CDR2: SGHKS and YYEKEE (reference sequence). This CDR3 spans 13 amino acids. Trimming left V 1 base short and J 8 bases short, with 10 bases between. The CDR3 loop reads CASSLLQGYEQFF. The DNA for the CDR3 is TGTGCCAGCAGCTTGTTGCAGGGTTATGAGCAGTTCTTC. The variable domain in full, completed from reference TRBV5-5 and TRBJ2-1, reads DAGVTQSPTHLIKTRGQQVTLRCSPISGHKSVSWYQQVLGQGPQFIFQYYEKEERGRGNFPDRFSARQFPNYSSELNVNALLLGDSALYLCASSLLQGYEQFFGPGTRLTVL.

The DNA of the CDR3 is TGTGCCAGCAGTTACTCGGCGGCGATCTACGAGCAGTACTTC. Its translation: CASSYSAAIYEQYF. The J gene is TRBJ2-7, the V gene TRBV6-5; no clear D gene. CDR1 is MNHEY, CDR2 SVGAGI, per germline. The V and J ends lost 0 bases and 3 bases respectively, with 9 bases between them. This CDR3 comprises 14 residues.

The chain is built from TRBV5-1 and TRBJ1-3, with unresolved D. CDR1 and CDR2 (germline): SGHRS, YFSETQ. Trimming stripped 7 bases from V and 0 bases from J, with 8 bases between. This CDR3 spans 13 amino acids. The CDR3 DNA is TGCGCCAGCTCCTGGTCCTCTGGAAACACCATATATTTT. This translates into CASSWSSGNTIYF.

This clone has more than one count but fewer than ten. CDR3 in DNA: TGCGCCAGCAGCTTGGAAGGCAGCTTCTATGGCTACACCTTC. Translated: CASSLEGSFYGYTF. The chain recombines TRBV5-1 with TRBJ1-2; D ambiguous. The CDR3 runs to 14 residues. Per germline, CDR1 SGHRS and CDR2 YFSETQ. V was pared by 0 bases and J by 4 bases, with 10 bases between.

The genes are TRBV7-9 and TRBJ2-7; D perhaps matches TRBD2 (7 bases). In germline, CDR1 is SEHNR, CDR2 FQNEAQ (reference sequence). Deletions cut 7 bases from V and 0 bases from J, with 16 bases between. The CDR3 loop spans 15 amino acids. CDR3 coding DNA: TGTGCCAGCACCTCGGCCCGGGGGGCCTCCTACGAGCAGTACTTC. Translated: CASTSARGASYEQYF. Looking up the rest from reference TRBV7-9 and TRBJ2-7 gives the full variable domain: DTGVSQNPRHKITKRGQNVTFRCDPISEHNRLYWYRQTLGQGPEFLTYFQNEAQLEKSRLLSDRFSAERPKGSFSTLEIQRTEQGDSAMYLCASTSARGASYEQYFGPGTRLTVT.

The V gene is TRBV7-9, the J gene TRBJ2-7; 9 bases fit TRBD1. The CDR3 spans 13 residues. With 7 bases clipped from V and 4 bases from J, the junction kept 5 bases outside the gene matches. The germline CDR1 and CDR2 sequences are SEHNR and FQNEAQ (reference sequence). CDR3 bases: TGTGCCAGCACCATACAGGGGGCTTACGAGCAGTACTTC. Translated, it gives CASTIQGAYEQYF.

This sequence joins TRBV11-3 and TRBJ2-1, with TRBD2 matching over 7 bases. CDR1 SGHNT and CDR2 YENEEA come from the germline V gene. After removal of 3 bases from V and 5 bases from J, the junction contained 7 bases not matched to a gene. The CDR3 sequence is 15 residues long. Here the CDR3 DNA reads TGTGCCAGCAGCTTGGGGACTACCTCAAACAATGAGCAGTTCTTC. It encodes CASSLGTTSNNEQFF.

This chain uses TRBV11-2 with TRBJ2-7; possible D gene TRBD1, 6 bases. Germline CDR1 reads SGHAT; CDR2 reads FQNNGV. The CDR3 runs to 14 residues. With 0 bases removed from V and 5 bases from J, the gap between germline ends came to 11 bases. DNA for the CDR3: TGTGCCAGCAGCTTAGAGGCAGGGGTTAACGAGCAGTACTTC. It yields the protein CASSLEAGVNEQYF.

This chain uses TRBV14 with TRBJ2-7, with 9 positions matching TRBD2. V lost 0 bases to trimming and J lost 3 bases; unmatched junction nucleotides: 9. This CDR3 contains 17 residues. Germline V gene data show CDR1 as SGHDN and CDR2 as FVKESK. The CDR3 nucleotides are TGTGCCAGCAGCCAAGAAAGTGGACTAGCGTTGTACTACGAGCAGTACTTC. Residues: CASSQESGLALYYEQYF.

This chain connects TRBV6-5 to TRBJ2-7; no clear D gene. Trimming shortened V by 6 bases and J by 0 bases, and 6 bases separated the two germline ends. The CDR3 extends over 12 amino acids. Germline CDR1 reads MNHEY; CDR2 reads SVGAGI. CDR3 sequence reads: CASRASSYEQYF. The CDR3 DNA is TGTGCCAGCAGGGCATCCTCCTACGAGCAGTACTTC.

The chain employs TRBV2 and TRBJ2-3; perhaps TRBD2 as D (7 bases). Deletions cut 3 bases from V and 8 bases from J, with 9 bases between. Germline values: CDR1 SNHLY, CDR2 FYNNEI. The CDR3 length is 12 residues. CDR3 DNA: TGTGCCAGCAGTGAGGGAGGGGGTACGCAGTATTTT. Translation gives CASSEGGGTQYF.

The rearrangement uses TRBV9 and TRBJ2-7, with 7 bases aligning to TRBD1. J lost 5 bases, V lost 3 bases, and 8 bases had no gene match. CDR3 length: 14 residues. From germline, CDR1 is SGDLS and CDR2 YYNGEE. CDR3 coding DNA: TGTGCCAGCAGCGCAGTCGACAGGGCCAACGAGCAGTACTTC. Its protein is CASSAVDRANEQYF.

This chain uses TRBV7-9 with TRBJ2-3; the D gene could be TRBD1 or TRBD2 (5 bases each). Germline CDR1 is SEHNR and CDR2 is FQNEAQ (reference sequence). V lost 5 bases, J lost 5 bases, and 8 bases lay in between. The CDR3 is 12 residues long. CDR3 residues: CASSARGDTQYF. CDR3 nucleotide sequence: TGTGCCAGCAGCGCGAGGGGAGATACGCAGTATTTT. The full variable domain, its missing parts supplied by reference TRBV7-9 and TRBJ2-3, is DTGVSQNPRHKITKRGQNVTFRCDPISEHNRLYWYRQTLGQGPEFLTYFQNEAQLEKSRLLSDRFSAERPKGSFSTLEIQRTEQGDSAMYLCASSARGDTQYFGPGTRLTVL.